A single sample is the source of the 9 T cell receptor beta chains below, sequenced in a study of blood T cell repertoires in COVID-19. Generated by immunoSEQ multiplex PCR, the TCRdb table keeps only in-frame clones and is missing some. The sample has around 440,000 clones, around 88% seen once. Sequences were obtained from peripheral blood. The receptors originated from a woman aged 50 to 60 with COVID-19, enrolled during active disease.

The V and J genes are TRBV30 and TRBJ2-5, with D possibly being TRBD2 (6 bases). V shed 8 bases and J shed 5 bases, with 21 bases lying between them. Germline CDR1 reads GTSNPN; CDR2 reads SVGIG (reference sequence). The CDR3 has 14 residues. The CDR3 DNA follows: TGTGCCAGTAACTCCGGGGCCGGAGGGGAGACCCAGTACTTC. Protein: CASNSGAGGETQYF.

Of note for this clone: Distinct nucleotide sequences in the sample also encode this CDR3. The gene calls are TRBV11-2 and TRBJ2-3; 7 bases match TRBD1. Germline V gene lookup returns CDR1 SGHAT and CDR2 FQNNGV. This CDR3 region has 12 residues. V dropped 4 bases and J dropped 5; count of bases not matched to a gene: 0. For the CDR3, the DNA is TGTGCCAGCAGCTCAGGGGGAGATACGCAGTATTTT. Protein: CASSSGGDTQYF.

Worth noting for this clone: This specimen includes other DNA sequences encoding the same CDR3. This rearrangement joins TRBV6-1 to TRBJ1-2, with 8 positions matching TRBD1. The trim removed 2 bases at V and 7 bases at J, leaving 3 bases unmatched. Germline-derived CDR1 and CDR2 are MNHNS and SASEGT. The CDR3 has 13 residues. The CDR3 protein is CASSEQGASGYTF. Here the CDR3 DNA reads TGTGCCAGCAGTGAACAGGGGGCGAGTGGCTACACCTTC.

CDR3 sequence reads: CASSKTGTHYGYTF. In DNA, the CDR3 is TGTGCCAGCAGTAAGACAGGGACCCACTATGGCTACACCTTC. J is TRBJ1-2 and V is TRBV6-5, with 7 positions matching TRBD1. Germline values: CDR1 MNHEY, CDR2 SVGAGI. This CDR3 region has 14 residues. Trimming removed 5 bases from V and 3 bases from J; junction bases left unmatched: 6.

This sequence joins TRBV29-1 and TRBJ1-5; TRBD1 matches at 9 bases. Germline V lookup: CDR1 SQVTM, CDR2 ANQGSEA. The length of the CDR3 is 13 residues. The J segment lost 9 bases and the V segment lost 6 bases, leaving 9 bases of the junction unmatched. This CDR3 reads CSVAGDRVGPQHF. The CDR3 DNA reads as TGCAGCGTGGCGGGGGACAGGGTGGGGCCCCAGCATTTT.

The chain is built from TRBV6-6 and TRBJ1-5; no clear D. The V gene's germline CDR1 is MNHNY and CDR2 SVGAGI (reference sequence). V dropped 4 bases and J dropped 0 bases, with 13 bases sitting between them. This CDR3 is 16 amino acids long. The chain's CDR3 is CASSSSRELSNQPQHF. CDR3 coding DNA: TGTGCCAGCAGTTCATCCCGGGAACTTAGCAATCAGCCCCAGCATTTT.

The V call is TRBV2, the J call TRBJ1-3, with a tentative D call TRBD1 (5 bases). CDR1 is SNHLY, CDR2 FYNNEI, per germline. The CDR3 loop spans 11 amino acids. CDR3 protein: CTGAARNTIYF. CDR3 nucleotides: TGTACTGGGGCTGCAAGAAACACCATATATTTT.

The chain recombines TRBV2 with TRBJ1-2, with D perhaps matching TRBD1 (5 bases). Germline V gene lookup returns CDR1 SNHLY and CDR2 FYNNEI. Trimming took off 3 bases at V and 6 bases at J, with 11 bases between the two ends. The length of the CDR3 is 13 residues. CDR3 nucleotides: TGTGCCAGCAGTGAGGCGGGGCGGGATGGCTACACCTTC. Translation: CASSEAGRDGYTF.

The V and J genes are TRBV6-5 and TRBJ2-5, with TRBD1 as a possible D gene (7 bases). The germline gives CDR1 MNHEY, CDR2 SVGAGI. This CDR3 is built from 14 residues. V gave up 2 bases and J gave up 5 bases, with 12 bases separating them. The CDR3 reads CASSYVRGDETQYF. Written as DNA, the CDR3 is TGTGCCAGCAGTTACGTCAGGGGGGACGAGACCCAGTACTTC.